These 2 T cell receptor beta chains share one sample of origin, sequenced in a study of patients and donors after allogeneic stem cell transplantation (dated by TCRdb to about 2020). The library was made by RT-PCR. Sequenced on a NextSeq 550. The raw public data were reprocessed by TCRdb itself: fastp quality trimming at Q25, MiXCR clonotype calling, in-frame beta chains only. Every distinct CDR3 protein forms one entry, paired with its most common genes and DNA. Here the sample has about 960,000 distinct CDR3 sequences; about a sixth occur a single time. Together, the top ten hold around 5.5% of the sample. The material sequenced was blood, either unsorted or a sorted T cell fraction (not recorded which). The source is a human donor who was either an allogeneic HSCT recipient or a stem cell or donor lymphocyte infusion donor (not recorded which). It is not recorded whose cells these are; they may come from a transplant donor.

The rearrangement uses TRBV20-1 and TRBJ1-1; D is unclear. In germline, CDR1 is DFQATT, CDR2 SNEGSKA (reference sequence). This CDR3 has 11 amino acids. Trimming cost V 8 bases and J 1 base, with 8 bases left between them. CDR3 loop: CSPWANTEAFF. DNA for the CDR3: TGCAGTCCATGGGCGAACACTGAAGCTTTCTTT.

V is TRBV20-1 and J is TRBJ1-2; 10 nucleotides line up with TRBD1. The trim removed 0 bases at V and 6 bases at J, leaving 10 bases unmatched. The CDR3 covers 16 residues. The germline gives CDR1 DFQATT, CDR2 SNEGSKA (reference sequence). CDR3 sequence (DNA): TGCAGTGCTAGAGATGGCGACAGGGGGCGCGGGGATGGCTACACCTTC. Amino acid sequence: CSARDGDRGRGDGYTF.